This T cell receptor beta chain was observed in a study of shared clonotypes between healthy human individuals. Study-level points and caveats: Few donors restricted represented genetic and exposure-history diversity. Among donors, clonotype sharing was expected to be affected by sequencing depth. Despite large depth, sorted-subset datasets appeared incompletely sequenced. Non-shared clonotypes showed lower generation probabilities than clonotypes common to all four donors.

To note about this clone: Antigen: not known.

Clones were sequenced by immunoSEQ multiplex PCR, and TCRdb holds only the in-frame ones, with some missing. The sample yields around 700,000 clones, roughly 70% seen once. CDR1 is LNHDA, CDR2 SQIVND, per germline (reference sequence). The CDR3 is 14 amino acids. V shed 6 bases and J shed 3 bases, with 14 bases lying between them. The sample was memory CD4+ T cells sorted from blood. Subset described: CD45RA-negative fraction. The genes are TRBV19 and TRBJ1-2; perhaps TRBD1 as D (5 bases). This receptor was identified in a woman between 25 and 40 years old in good health. The CDR3 DNA follows: TGTGCCAGTAGCCCCCGGGGACTCGACTATGGCTACACCTTC. Translation: CASSPRGLDYGYTF.